The 3 T cell receptor beta chains below all came from one sample that was sequenced in a study of blood T cells in healthy people across ages. With a J-beta primer mix and a sample-barcoded 5' primer, a second PCR ran about 7 to 11 cycles. A single record per CDR3 protein comes from TCRdb applying MiXCR to the 5' RACE reads. The table lists nearly 800,000 distinct CDR3 sequences, roughly 25% of them singletons. The same data also went into a second study, on T cells of mothers and their children.

Sequences were obtained from blood. These receptors came from a boy between 5 and 17 years old in good health.

This clonotype was detected a few times. The chain employs TRBV29-1 and TRBJ2-7; no definite D call. V shed 2 bases and J shed 3 bases, with 14 bases lying between them. The CDR3 runs 14 residues. Germline-derived CDR1 and CDR2 are SQVTM and ANQGSEA. The CDR3 region is CSVELPGPFYEQYF. The CDR3 DNA reads TGCAGCGTTGAACTCCCGGGTCCTTTCTACGAGCAGTACTTC.

The CDR3 DNA reads as TGTGCCAGCAGCGTAACCGGGGTTGGGGAAAAACTGTTTTTT. Translating it yields CASSVTGVGEKLFF. The chain employs TRBV9 and TRBJ1-4, with unresolved D. The CDR3 contains 14 residues. Trimming pared 1 base from V and 8 bases from J, leaving 12 bases between. CDR1 SGDLS and CDR2 YYNGEE come from the germline V gene.

The chain combines TRBV5-1 with TRBJ2-5, with 11 positions matching TRBD2. With V trimmed by 5 bases and J by 3 bases, 6 bases remained unmatched. CDR1 and CDR2 from the germline V gene are SGHRS and YFSETQ. The CDR3 contains 15 residues. This chain's CDR3 is CASRYSGGAEETQYF. CDR3 bases: TGCGCCAGCAGGTATAGCGGGGGGGCCGAAGAGACCCAGTACTTC.